This TCR beta chain came from a study of cytomegalovirus exposure and HLA in healthy donors. Assay used: immunoSEQ multiplex PCR; TCRdb lists only in-frame clones, some missing. There are around 160,000 clones in the sample; under 95% occur only once, and roughly 3% lies in the top ten. The donors were members of the validation cohort, which comprised more than 90 subjects and was separate from the first cohort of 730 or so subjects. General study points: Among TCR sequences, most were rare, though some public TCRs appeared in many donors.

The CDR3 loop spans 18 amino acids. The junction had 19 bases not matched to a gene; V was cut back by 4 bases and J by 6 bases. Comment on this clone: Antigen specificity is unknown.

Specimen: PBMCs. The chain is built from TRBV5-3 and TRBJ2-5, with 9 bases aligning to TRBD2. TRBV5-3 is an ORF, and what it does is uncertain. This receptor was obtained from a woman under 30 in good health and CMV-seropositive. DNA of the CDR3: TGTGCCAGAAGCCCGTCTACGGCGGGAGGGCCAATAAAAAAGACCCAGTACTTC. Amino acids: CARSPSTAGGPIKKTQYF.